This TCR beta chain was identified during a study of cytomegalovirus exposure and HLA in healthy donors. Study results and limitations: The study flagged around 160 TCR beta chains as cytomegalovirus-associated. Generally TCR sequences proved uncommon, though certain public TCRs appeared in numerous donors. CMV serostatus stood as the only immune exposure information on hand.

The PCR had 60 Vbeta and 13 Jbeta primers. The protocol was immunoSEQ multiplex PCR, while the TCRdb copy is restricted to in-frame clones and leaves out a portion. The repertoire consists of about 99,000 clones, with 75% to 80% occurring once and the leading ten covering around 6.1%. The CDR3 extends over 14 amino acids. Trimming stripped 6 bases from V and 10 bases from J, with 17 bases between. The V gene's germline CDR1 is SGHRS and CDR2 YFSETQ. Notes on this clone: The antigen is undetermined.

The sequencing sample was made of PBMCs. The origin of this receptor is a man aged 55-75 years in good health and CMV-seropositive. The genes are TRBV5-1 and TRBJ1-6; D uncertain. The CDR3 is CASTQRGFDSPLHF. In DNA, the CDR3 is TGCGCCAGCACCCAACGCGGTTTTGACTCACCCCTCCACTTT.